These T cell receptor beta chains were read from a single sample in a study of T cells in Graves' hyperthyroidism and ophthalmopathy. TCRdb re-analysed the multiplex PCR reads in MiXCR, keeping a single row per CDR3 protein. The sample records a few hundred thousand distinct CDR3 sequences, 20% to 25% being singletons. Sequencing used blood. The receptors shown here come from a man between 18 and 35 years old with Graves' hyperthyroidism. Both conserved end residues are part of each CDR3. Fields, in order: clone size, J gene, CDR3 length, V gene, D gene, CDR3 protein, CDR3 DNA. D genes are given only for firm matches. Expanded clones are given a class, and other clones once, few, many or no size at all.

abundance: many; j_gene: TRBJ2-6; len: 14; v_gene: TRBV7-9; d_gene: NA; CDR3aa: CASGPEPGANVLTF; CDR3nt: TGTGCCAGCGGACCCGAACCTGGGGCCAACGTCCTGACTTTC
abundance: NA; j_gene: TRBJ2-1; len: 13; v_gene: TRBV4-1; d_gene: NA; CDR3aa: CASSQGPPSEQFF; CDR3nt: TGCGCCAGCAGCCAAGGCCCACCGAGTGAGCAGTTCTTC
abundance: NA; j_gene: TRBJ1-2; len: 13; v_gene: TRBV28; d_gene: NA; CDR3aa: CASSLNWSYGYTF; CDR3nt: TGTGCCAGCAGTTTAAATTGGAGCTATGGCTACACCTTC
abundance: many; j_gene: TRBJ1-1; len: 13; v_gene: TRBV6-2/TRBV6-3; d_gene: NA; CDR3aa: CASSYFGGAEAFF; CDR3nt: TGTGCCAGCAGTTACTTCGGGGGTGCTGAAGCTTTCTTT
abundance: many; j_gene: TRBJ2-7; len: 12; v_gene: TRBV30; d_gene: TRBD1; CDR3aa: CAWSGTGDEQYF; CDR3nt: TGTGCCTGGAGTGGGACAGGGGACGAGCAGTACTTC
abundance: NA; j_gene: TRBJ1-1; len: 12; v_gene: TRBV18; d_gene: NA; CDR3aa: CASSARTVEAFF; CDR3nt: TGTGCCAGCTCAGCCCGGACAGTTGAAGCTTTCTTT
abundance: many; j_gene: TRBJ2-7; len: 15; v_gene: TRBV25-1; d_gene: TRBD2; CDR3aa: CASSEFGTTYYEQYF; CDR3nt: TGTGCCAGCAGTGAATTTGGGACTACCTACTACGAGCAGTACTTC
abundance: many; j_gene: TRBJ2-5; len: 16; v_gene: TRBV12-3/TRBV12-4; d_gene: TRBD2; CDR3aa: CASSLTSGGDQETQYF; CDR3nt: TGTGCCAGCAGCCTGACTAGCGGGGGGGACCAAGAGACCCAGTACTTC
abundance: NA; j_gene: TRBJ2-5; len: 15; v_gene: TRBV20-1; d_gene: TRBD2; CDR3aa: CSARSGTSIQETQYF; CDR3nt: TGCAGTGCTAGATCTGGGACTAGCATTCAAGAGACCCAGTACTTC
abundance: many; j_gene: TRBJ1-5; len: 13; v_gene: TRBV6-1; d_gene: NA; CDR3aa: CASCVQGNQPQHF; CDR3nt: TGTGCCAGCTGCGTCCAGGGAAATCAGCCCCAGCATTTT
abundance: NA; j_gene: TRBJ1-5; len: 14; v_gene: TRBV13; d_gene: NA; CDR3aa: CASSLGPDNRPQHF; CDR3nt: TGTGCCAGCAGCTTAGGCCCGGATAATCGGCCCCAGCATTTT
abundance: many; j_gene: TRBJ1-1; len: 16; v_gene: TRBV6-2/TRBV6-3; d_gene: NA; CDR3aa: CASRIPPGRINTEAFF; CDR3nt: TGTGCCAGCAGAATCCCTCCGGGACGGATTAACACTGAAGCTTTCTTT
abundance: many; j_gene: TRBJ1-2; len: 13; v_gene: TRBV30; d_gene: NA; CDR3aa: CAWRQGGSYGYTF; CDR3nt: TGTGCCTGGAGGCAGGGAGGAAGCTATGGCTACACCTTC
abundance: few; j_gene: TRBJ2-2; len: 15; v_gene: TRBV19; d_gene: NA; CDR3aa: CASSIAPSPAGELFF; CDR3nt: TGTGCCAGTAGTATTGCCCCCTCTCCCGCCGGGGAGCTGTTTTTT
abundance: NA; j_gene: TRBJ2-5; len: 15; v_gene: TRBV30; d_gene: TRBD2; CDR3aa: CAWSRYGGALETQYF; CDR3nt: TGTGCCTGGAGTAGGTACGGGGGGGCCTTAGAGACCCAGTACTTC
abundance: once; j_gene: TRBJ1-1; len: 15; v_gene: TRBV5-1; d_gene: TRBD1; CDR3aa: CASSPIDRGSGEAFF; CDR3nt: TGCGCCAGCAGCCCAATCGACAGGGGAAGTGGTGAAGCTTTCTTT
abundance: many; j_gene: TRBJ1-2; len: 14; v_gene: TRBV28; d_gene: NA; CDR3aa: CASTKTDNNYGYTF; CDR3nt: TGTGCCAGCACCAAGACGGACAACAACTATGGCTACACCTTC
abundance: many; j_gene: TRBJ2-7; len: 13; v_gene: TRBV4-1; d_gene: NA; CDR3aa: CASSQDRGYEQYF; CDR3nt: TGTGCCAGCAGCCAAGATAGGGGCTACGAGCAGTACTTC
abundance: NA; j_gene: TRBJ2-1; len: 13; v_gene: TRBV19; d_gene: NA; CDR3aa: CASSIGGGNEQFF; CDR3nt: TGTGCCAGTAGTATAGGAGGGGGCAATGAGCAGTTCTTC
abundance: many; j_gene: TRBJ1-1; len: 12; v_gene: TRBV19; d_gene: NA; CDR3aa: CASRDPNTEAFF; CDR3nt: TGTGCCTCGAGGGACCCTAACACTGAAGCTTTCTTT
abundance: NA; j_gene: TRBJ1-1; len: 17; v_gene: TRBV4-3; d_gene: NA; CDR3aa: CASSQVGLRRQNTEAFF; CDR3nt: TGCGCCAGCAGCCAAGTTGGTTTGAGGCGGCAGAACACTGAAGCTTTCTTT
abundance: NA; j_gene: TRBJ2-7; len: 15; v_gene: TRBV12-3/TRBV12-4; d_gene: NA; CDR3aa: CAISEEELLSYEQYF; CDR3nt: TGTGCCATCAGTGAAGAAGAGCTTCTCTCCTACGAGCAGTACTTC
abundance: NA; j_gene: TRBJ2-7; len: 13; v_gene: TRBV2; d_gene: TRBD1; CDR3aa: CASSAGTGGEQYF; CDR3nt: TGTGCCAGCAGTGCCGGGACAGGCGGCGAGCAGTACTTC
abundance: many; j_gene: TRBJ1-2; len: 15; v_gene: TRBV7-2; d_gene: NA; CDR3aa: CASSLTRPGMDGYTF; CDR3nt: TGTGCCAGCAGCTTAACGCGGCCGGGGATGGATGGCTACACCTTC
abundance: many; j_gene: TRBJ1-5; len: 12; v_gene: TRBV12-3/TRBV12-4; d_gene: NA; CDR3aa: CASSFDNQPQHF; CDR3nt: TGTGCCAGCAGTTTTGACAATCAGCCCCAGCATTTT
abundance: many; j_gene: TRBJ2-7; len: 12; v_gene: TRBV4-1; d_gene: TRBD1; CDR3aa: CASGDSSYEQYF; CDR3nt: TGCGCCAGCGGGGACAGCTCCTACGAGCAGTACTTC
abundance: many; j_gene: TRBJ2-5; len: 18; v_gene: TRBV5-4; d_gene: TRBD2; CDR3aa: CASSLGVAGGSYQETQYF; CDR3nt: TGTGCCAGCAGCCTGGGGGTAGCGGGGGGAAGTTACCAAGAGACCCAGTACTTC
abundance: once; j_gene: TRBJ2-2; len: 16; v_gene: TRBV20-1; d_gene: TRBD2; CDR3aa: CSARDPAGGDTGELFF; CDR3nt: TGCAGTGCTAGAGATCCGGCGGGAGGAGACACCGGGGAGCTGTTTTTT
abundance: many; j_gene: TRBJ1-1; len: 15; v_gene: TRBV7-9; d_gene: TRBD1; CDR3aa: CASSFGTGVNTEAFF; CDR3nt: TGTGCCAGCAGCTTTGGGACAGGGGTGAACACTGAAGCTTTCTTT
abundance: NA; j_gene: TRBJ1-5; len: 12; v_gene: TRBV6-1; d_gene: TRBD1; CDR3aa: CAGGTGYQPQHF; CDR3nt: TGTGCCGGAGGGACAGGGTATCAGCCCCAGCATTTT
abundance: NA; j_gene: TRBJ1-1; len: 14; v_gene: TRBV18; d_gene: NA; CDR3aa: CASSPLGRDTEAFF; CDR3nt: TGTGCCAGCTCACCACTAGGACGCGATACTGAAGCTTTCTTT
abundance: many; j_gene: TRBJ2-2; len: 13; v_gene: TRBV9; d_gene: NA; CDR3aa: CASSPINDGELFF; CDR3nt: TGTGCCAGCAGCCCTATCAACGACGGGGAGCTGTTTTTT
abundance: many; j_gene: TRBJ1-2; len: 16; v_gene: TRBV5-1; d_gene: NA; CDR3aa: CASSLAPTGGGYGYTF; CDR3nt: TGCGCCAGCAGCTTGGCACCCACCGGAGGTGGCTATGGCTACACCTTC
abundance: NA; j_gene: TRBJ1-1; len: 15; v_gene: TRBV7-9; d_gene: NA; CDR3aa: CASSSDRKSRTEAFF; CDR3nt: TGTGCCAGCAGCTCTGACAGGAAAAGTAGGACTGAAGCTTTCTTT
abundance: many; j_gene: TRBJ2-7; len: 13; v_gene: TRBV4-1; d_gene: NA; CDR3aa: CASSPPGPYEQYF; CDR3nt: TGCGCCAGCAGCCCGCCTGGCCCCTACGAGCAGTACTTC
abundance: many; j_gene: TRBJ1-5; len: 16; v_gene: TRBV28; d_gene: NA; CDR3aa: CASSLEGLYSNQPQHF; CDR3nt: TGTGCCAGCAGTTTAGAAGGGCTTTATAGCAATCAGCCCCAGCATTTT
abundance: few; j_gene: TRBJ2-3; len: 15; v_gene: TRBV28; d_gene: TRBD2; CDR3aa: CASSLGGLLSDTQYF; CDR3nt: TGTGCCAGCAGTTTGGGGGGACTACTCTCTGATACGCAGTATTTT
abundance: many; j_gene: TRBJ1-1; len: 15; v_gene: TRBV30; d_gene: NA; CDR3aa: CAWSGGHRMNTEAFF; CDR3nt: TGTGCCTGGAGTGGGGGACACCGAATGAACACTGAAGCTTTCTTT
abundance: many; j_gene: TRBJ2-7; len: 15; v_gene: TRBV27; d_gene: TRBD2; CDR3aa: CASSLSGTSRSKQYF; CDR3nt: TGTGCCAGCAGTTTATCCGGGACTAGCAGGAGCAAGCAGTACTTC
abundance: many; j_gene: TRBJ1-1; len: 14; v_gene: TRBV10-2; d_gene: NA; CDR3aa: CASSEIPTGAEAFF; CDR3nt: TGCGCCAGCAGTGAAATTCCCACGGGGGCTGAAGCTTTCTTT
abundance: NA; j_gene: TRBJ2-5; len: 17; v_gene: TRBV19; d_gene: TRBD2; CDR3aa: CASSTSRTSGGQETQYF; CDR3nt: TGTGCCAGTAGTACCTCAAGGACTAGCGGGGGTCAAGAGACCCAGTACTTC
abundance: many; j_gene: TRBJ1-1; len: 13; v_gene: TRBV7-2; d_gene: NA; CDR3aa: CASSLALRTEAFF; CDR3nt: TGTGCCAGCAGCTTAGCATTAAGAACTGAAGCTTTCTTT
abundance: many; j_gene: TRBJ2-5; len: 15; v_gene: TRBV6-5; d_gene: TRBD2; CDR3aa: CASSYSSGGRETQYF; CDR3nt: TGTGCCAGCAGTTACTCTAGCGGGGGGAGAGAGACCCAGTACTTC
abundance: many; j_gene: TRBJ2-7; len: 18; v_gene: TRBV28; d_gene: NA; CDR3aa: CASSLSQSTVLGYYEQYF; CDR3nt: TGTGCCAGCAGTTTATCCCAATCGACAGTTCTGGGGTACTACGAGCAGTACTTC
abundance: many; j_gene: TRBJ2-7; len: 15; v_gene: TRBV6-5; d_gene: TRBD2; CDR3aa: CASSSGGGASYEQYF; CDR3nt: TGTGCCAGCAGTAGCGGGGGGGGGGCTTCCTACGAGCAGTACTTC
abundance: NA; j_gene: TRBJ2-5; len: 13; v_gene: TRBV29-1; d_gene: NA; CDR3aa: CSVLPGTEETQYF; CDR3nt: TGCAGCGTCCTCCCAGGGACTGAGGAGACCCAGTACTTC
abundance: many; j_gene: TRBJ2-2; len: 13; v_gene: TRBV27; d_gene: NA; CDR3aa: CASSTGLSGELFF; CDR3nt: TGTGCCAGCAGTACGGGTTTATCCGGGGAGCTGTTTTTT
abundance: NA; j_gene: TRBJ2-7; len: 18; v_gene: TRBV5-1; d_gene: TRBD2; CDR3aa: CASSPPRGANHSRYEQYF; CDR3nt: TGCGCCAGCAGTCCCCCGCGGGGGGCAAATCATTCTCGCTACGAGCAGTACTTC
abundance: many; j_gene: TRBJ1-2; len: 14; v_gene: TRBV12-3/TRBV12-4; d_gene: NA; CDR3aa: CASRSGGPLYGYTF; CDR3nt: TGTGCCAGCAGGTCCGGGGGACCCCTCTATGGCTACACCTTC
abundance: NA; j_gene: TRBJ1-1; len: 14; v_gene: TRBV9; d_gene: NA; CDR3aa: CASSVADGNTEAFF; CDR3nt: TGTGCCAGCAGCGTAGCTGACGGGAACACTGAAGCTTTCTTT
abundance: NA; j_gene: TRBJ2-7; len: 11; v_gene: TRBV6-2/TRBV6-3; d_gene: NA; CDR3aa: CAISWYREQYF; CDR3nt: TGTGCCATCAGTTGGTACAGGGAGCAGTACTTC
abundance: NA; j_gene: TRBJ2-7; len: 17; v_gene: TRBV5-1; d_gene: TRBD2; CDR3aa: CASSTGLAGGRNYEQYF; CDR3nt: TGCGCCAGCAGCACGGGACTAGCGGGGGGGCGGAACTACGAGCAGTACTTC